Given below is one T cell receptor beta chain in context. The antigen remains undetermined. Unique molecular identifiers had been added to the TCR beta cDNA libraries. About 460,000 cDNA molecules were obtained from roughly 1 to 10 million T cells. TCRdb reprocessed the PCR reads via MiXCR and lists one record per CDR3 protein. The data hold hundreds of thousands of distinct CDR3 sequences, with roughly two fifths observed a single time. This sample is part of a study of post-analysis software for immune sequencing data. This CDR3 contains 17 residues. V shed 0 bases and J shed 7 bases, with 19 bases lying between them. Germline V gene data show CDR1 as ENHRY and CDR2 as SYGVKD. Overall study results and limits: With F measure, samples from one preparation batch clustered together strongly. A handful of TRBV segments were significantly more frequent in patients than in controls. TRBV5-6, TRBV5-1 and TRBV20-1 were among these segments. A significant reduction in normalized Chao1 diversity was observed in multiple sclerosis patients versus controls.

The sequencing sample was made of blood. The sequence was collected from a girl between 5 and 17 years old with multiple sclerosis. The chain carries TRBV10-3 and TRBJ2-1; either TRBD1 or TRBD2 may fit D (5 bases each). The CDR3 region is CAISESSTGRSRNEQFF. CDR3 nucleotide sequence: TGTGCCATCAGTGAGTCGTCCACGGGACGATCAAGGAATGAGCAGTTCTTC.